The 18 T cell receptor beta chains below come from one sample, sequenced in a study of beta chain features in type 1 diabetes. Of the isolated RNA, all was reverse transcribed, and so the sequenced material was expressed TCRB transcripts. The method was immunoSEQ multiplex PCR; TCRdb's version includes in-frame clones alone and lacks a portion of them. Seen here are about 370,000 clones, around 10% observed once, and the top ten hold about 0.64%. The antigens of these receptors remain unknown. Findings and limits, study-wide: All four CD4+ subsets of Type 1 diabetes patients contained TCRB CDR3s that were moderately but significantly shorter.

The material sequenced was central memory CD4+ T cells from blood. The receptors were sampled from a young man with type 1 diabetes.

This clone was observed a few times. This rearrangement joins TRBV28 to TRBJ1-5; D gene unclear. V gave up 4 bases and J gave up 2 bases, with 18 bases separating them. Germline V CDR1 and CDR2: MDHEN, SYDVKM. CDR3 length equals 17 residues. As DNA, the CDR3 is TGTGCCAGCAGTTCTCTGGTTAGTGCTCAAGGCAATCAGCCCCAGCATTTT. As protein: CASSSLVSAQGNQPQHF.

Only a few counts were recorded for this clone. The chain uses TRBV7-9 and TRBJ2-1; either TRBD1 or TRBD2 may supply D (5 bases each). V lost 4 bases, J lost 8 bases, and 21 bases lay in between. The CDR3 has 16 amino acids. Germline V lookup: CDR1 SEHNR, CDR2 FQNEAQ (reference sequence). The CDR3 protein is CASSSELGVKGDEQFF. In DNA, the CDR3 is TGTGCCAGCAGCTCGGAATTGGGGGTCAAAGGAGATGAGCAGTTCTTC.

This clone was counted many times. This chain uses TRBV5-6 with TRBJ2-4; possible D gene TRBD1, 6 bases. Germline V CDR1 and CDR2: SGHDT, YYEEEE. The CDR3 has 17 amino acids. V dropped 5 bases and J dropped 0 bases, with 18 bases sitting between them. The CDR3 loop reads CASSRDRWGIAKNIQYF. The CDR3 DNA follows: TGTGCCAGCAGTCGTGACAGGTGGGGGATAGCCAAAAACATTCAGTACTTC. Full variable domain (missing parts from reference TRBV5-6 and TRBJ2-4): DAGVTQSPTHLIKTRGQQVTLRCSPKSGHDTVSWYQQALGQGPQFIFQYYEEEERQRGNFPDRFSGHQFPNYSSELNVNALLLGDSALYLCASSRDRWGIAKNIQYFGAGTRLSVL.

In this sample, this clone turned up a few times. The CDR3 nucleotides read TGCGCCAGCAGTGAGTCAGACCCTGGGGATACGCAGTATTTT. Translation gives CASSESDPGDTQYF. The gene calls are TRBV10-2 and TRBJ2-3; D gene uncertain. Germline assignment: CDR1 WSHSY and CDR2 SAAADI. The CDR3 loop spans 14 amino acids. V lost 0 bases to trimming and J lost 6 bases, with 10 bases between them.

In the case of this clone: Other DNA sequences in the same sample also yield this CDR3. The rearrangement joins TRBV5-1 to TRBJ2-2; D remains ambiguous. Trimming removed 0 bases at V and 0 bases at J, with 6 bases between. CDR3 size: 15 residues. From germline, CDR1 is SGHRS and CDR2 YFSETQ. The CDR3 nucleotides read TGCGCCAGCAGCTTGGCGCTAGCGAACACCGGGGAGCTGTTTTTT. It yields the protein CASSLALANTGELFF.

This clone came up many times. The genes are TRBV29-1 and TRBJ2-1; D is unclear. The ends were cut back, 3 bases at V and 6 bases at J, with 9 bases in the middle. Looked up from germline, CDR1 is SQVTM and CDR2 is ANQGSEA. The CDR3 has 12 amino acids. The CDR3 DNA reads TGCAGCGTTGAGAGCCTAACCAATGAGCAGTTCTTC. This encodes CSVESLTNEQFF.

This chain's CDR3 is CASSPTTGFQFTKQFF. The CDR3, as DNA: TGTGCCAGCAGTCCGACGACAGGGTTCCAGTTCACCAAGCAGTTCTTC. The chain recombines TRBV27 with TRBJ2-1, with 7 bases that match TRBD1. CDR3 length: 16 residues. Germline assignment: CDR1 MNHEY and CDR2 SMNVEV (reference sequence). Germline trimming cut 5 bases from V and 11 bases from J; bases unmatched to any gene: 18.

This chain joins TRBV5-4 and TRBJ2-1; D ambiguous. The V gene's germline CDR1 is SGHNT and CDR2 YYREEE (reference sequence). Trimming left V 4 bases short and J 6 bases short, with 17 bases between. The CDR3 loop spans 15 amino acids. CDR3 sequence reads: CASSHDSTTGNEQFF. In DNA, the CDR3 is TGTGCCAGCAGCCATGACTCCACGACTGGCAATGAGCAGTTCTTC.

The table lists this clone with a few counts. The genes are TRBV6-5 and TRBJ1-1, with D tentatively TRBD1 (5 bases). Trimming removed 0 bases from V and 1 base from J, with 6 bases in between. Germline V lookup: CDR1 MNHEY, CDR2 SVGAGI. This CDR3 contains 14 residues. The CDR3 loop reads CASSYSGGNTEAFF. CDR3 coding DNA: TGTGCCAGCAGTTACTCGGGGGGGAACACTGAAGCTTTCTTT.

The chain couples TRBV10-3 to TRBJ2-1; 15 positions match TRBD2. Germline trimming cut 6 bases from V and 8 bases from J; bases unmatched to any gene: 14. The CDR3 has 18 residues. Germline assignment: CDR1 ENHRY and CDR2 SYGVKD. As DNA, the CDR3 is TGTGCCATCAGCGACCACAACGGACTAGCGGGAGGGGAATATGAGCAGTTCTTC. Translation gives CAISDHNGLAGGEYEQFF.

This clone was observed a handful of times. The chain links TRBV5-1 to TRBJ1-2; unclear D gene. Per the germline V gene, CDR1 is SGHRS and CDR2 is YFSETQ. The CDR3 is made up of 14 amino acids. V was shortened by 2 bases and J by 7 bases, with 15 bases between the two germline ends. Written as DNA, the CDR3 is TGCGCCAGCAGCTTAGAGGCCAGCCAACGTGGCTACACCTTC. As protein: CASSLEASQRGYTF. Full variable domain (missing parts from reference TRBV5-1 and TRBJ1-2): KAGVTQTPRYLIKTRGQQVTLSCSPISGHRSVSWYQQTPGQGLQFLFEYFSETQRNKGNFPGRFSGRQFSNSRSEMNVSTLELGDSALYLCASSLEASQRGYTFGSGTRLTVV.

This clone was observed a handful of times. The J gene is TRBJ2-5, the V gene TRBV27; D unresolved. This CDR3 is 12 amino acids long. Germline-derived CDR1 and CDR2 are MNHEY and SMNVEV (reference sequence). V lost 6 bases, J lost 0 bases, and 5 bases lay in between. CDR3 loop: CASSPYQETQYF. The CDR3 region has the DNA TGTGCCAGCAGCCCCTACCAAGAGACCCAGTACTTC.

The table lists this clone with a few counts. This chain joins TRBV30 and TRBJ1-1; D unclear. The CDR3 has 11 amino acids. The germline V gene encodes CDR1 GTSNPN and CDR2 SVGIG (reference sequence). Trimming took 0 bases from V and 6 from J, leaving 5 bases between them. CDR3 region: CAWSVMAEAFF. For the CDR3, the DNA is TGTGCCTGGAGTGTAATGGCTGAAGCTTTCTTT.

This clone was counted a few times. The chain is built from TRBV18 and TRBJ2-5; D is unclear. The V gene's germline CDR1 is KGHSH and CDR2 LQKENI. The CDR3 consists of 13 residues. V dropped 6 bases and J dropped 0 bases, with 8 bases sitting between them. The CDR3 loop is CASSVTDQETQYF. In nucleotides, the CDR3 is TGTGCCAGCTCGGTGACCGACCAAGAGACCCAGTACTTC.

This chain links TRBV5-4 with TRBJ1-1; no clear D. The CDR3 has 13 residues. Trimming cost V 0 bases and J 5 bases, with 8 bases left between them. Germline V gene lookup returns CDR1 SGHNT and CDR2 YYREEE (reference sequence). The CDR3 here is CASSLEGWTEAFF. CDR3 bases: TGTGCCAGCAGCTTGGAAGGGTGGACTGAAGCTTTCTTT.

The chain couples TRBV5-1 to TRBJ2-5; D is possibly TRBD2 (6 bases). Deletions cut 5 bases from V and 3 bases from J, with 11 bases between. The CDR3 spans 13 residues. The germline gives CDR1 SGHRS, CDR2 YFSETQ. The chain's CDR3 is CASSRGLEETQYF. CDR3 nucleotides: TGCGCCAGCAGTCGGGGGTTAGAAGAGACCCAGTACTTC.

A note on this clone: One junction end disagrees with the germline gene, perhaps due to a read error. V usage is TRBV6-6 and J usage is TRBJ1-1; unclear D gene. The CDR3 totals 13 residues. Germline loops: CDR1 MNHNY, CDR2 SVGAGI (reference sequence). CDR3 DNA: TGTGCCATCAGTGAGTGGGAGAACACTGAAGCTTTCTTT. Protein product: CAISEWENTEAFF.

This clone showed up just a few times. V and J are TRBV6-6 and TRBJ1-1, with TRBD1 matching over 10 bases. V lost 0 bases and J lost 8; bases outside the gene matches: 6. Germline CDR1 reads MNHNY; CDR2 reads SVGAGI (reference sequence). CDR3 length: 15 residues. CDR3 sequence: CASSYSRGDRGEAFF. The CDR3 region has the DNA TGTGCCAGCAGTTACTCGAGGGGGGACAGGGGAGAAGCTTTCTTT.